This TCR beta chain was captured in a study of blood T cell repertoires in COVID-19 (dated by TCRdb to 2020 to 2021). With respect to the entire study: Samples from collaborators originated in the United States, Italy and Spain and spanned both the acute and convalescent phases of COVID-19. The prospective study material was composed of cDNA or gDNA derived from T cells, B-cell-depleted T cells, or PBMCs. Deeply sampled blood TCRbeta repertoires from subjects exposed to, actively infected with, or recovered from COVID-19 were included in the dataset. The repertoires were released in a freely available public database intended as a resource for research on the immune response to SARS-CoV-2. Samples came from the ongoing ImmuneRACE study (first 160 participants) plus 1,254 subjects from 6 global collaborators. Sample metadata almost always included a de-identified subject ID, COVID-19 status, age in years and sex. HLA class I and class II types, where available, came from metadata supplied by the sample provider rather than from assay-based typing.

About this clone: It has no known antigen specificity. No base-level quality is on record; no much larger clone is a single base apart.

At the junction V is shortened by 10 bases and J by 9 bases; bases outside the gene matches: 12. CDR1 and CDR2, looked up from the germline V gene, are MNHEY and SVGAGI. The CDR3 numbers 14 residues from cysteine through phenylalanine. The kept DNA is CDR3 alone, 42 bases in frame from the first base. Collaborating institutions collected whole blood in K2EDTA tubes following their own protocols. For TCRbeta analysis, collaborators shipped samples as frozen whole blood, isolated PBMCs, or DNA extracted from either of those sample types. On the study overall, not on this receptor specifically: The amount of clinical and demographic metadata varied by source and participant and was provided uncurated.

TCRbeta CDR3 regions were amplified from genomic DNA using the immunoSEQ Assay, a bias-controlled multiplex PCR. Turning to the authors' computational methods: Within the assay, amplification of reference gene primers was used to estimate how many nucleated cells each sample contained. Sequence reads were collapsed and filtered to measure the absolute abundance of every unique TCRbeta CDR3 rearrangement. Productive Simpson clonality was computed per sample as the square root of Simpson's diversity index over productive rearrangements. TCRdb obtained this table from immuneACCESS and retained in-frame rearrangements with V and J assigned. These tables miss some clones; where compared with another copy, unresolved V genes account for less than half of the shortfall, and the remainder is unexplained. V, J and clone size were drawn from that table, and D and trimming were deduced from the DNA. Here the sample has about 170,000 clones; around 82% occur a single time. Roughly a tenth of the sample goes to the ten largest clones.

The receptor's source is an elderly woman with active or convalescent COVID-19. Sequenced sample: peripheral blood. The rearrangement combines TRBV6-5 with TRBJ1-6; a stretch of 7 junction bases matches TRBD1. Read as DNA, the sequence is TGTGCCACCCAGACAGGGAGTTTTGCTTCACCCCTCCACTTT. Translated, it gives CATQTGSFASPLHF.